The text below deals with one TCR beta chain. Deletions cut 0 bases from V and 5 bases from J, with 8 bases between. Germline CDR1 and CDR2: SGDLS and YYNGEE. The CDR3 spans 13 residues. The sample comes from a study of cytotoxic CD8 clonotypes in ibrutinib-treated CLL. On the study more broadly: Once treatment had gone on for a median of around eleven months, range 6 to 36, response samples were drawn.

Only in-frame clones appear in the TCRdb table, and some are missing; sequencing was by immunoSEQ multiplex PCR. The sample has about 160,000 clones, nearly 90% seen once; the top ten hold about 3%. Genomic DNA for TCR beta libraries, roughly 2 micrograms, came from cryopreserved PBMCs. This sequence joins TRBV9 and TRBJ1-1; D remains unclear. The source was PBMCs, collected at disease progression, from a patient treated with ibrutinib. This receptor was identified in a human donor with chronic lymphocytic leukemia. The CDR3 here is CASSVELATEAFF. As DNA, the CDR3 is TGTGCCAGCAGCGTAGAACTTGCTACTGAAGCTTTCTTT.